This T cell receptor beta chain was obtained from a study of blood T cell repertoires in COVID-19. Germline CDR1 reads MGHRA; CDR2 reads YSYEKL. The V and J ends lost 4 bases and 3 bases respectively, with 19 bases between them. The CDR3 loop spans 17 amino acids. Original processing notes: Estimates of nucleated cell counts were drawn from the amplification of reference gene primers. Using immunoSEQ multiplex PCR, the repertoire was profiled, and TCRdb retains in-frame clones only, with some absent. The DNA gave D and trimming, while V, J and clone size come from that table. The table shows roughly 80,000 clones, with almost 85% occurring only once.

Input material: peripheral blood. The chain employs TRBV4-1 and TRBJ2-4; tentative D call: TRBD1 (8 bases). This sequence originates from a human donor in a cohort sampled during active COVID-19. CDR3 amino acids: CASSLRTGRGDKNIQYF. CDR3 bases: TGCGCCAGCAGCCTAAGGACAGGGAGGGGCGACAAAAACATTCAGTACTTC.